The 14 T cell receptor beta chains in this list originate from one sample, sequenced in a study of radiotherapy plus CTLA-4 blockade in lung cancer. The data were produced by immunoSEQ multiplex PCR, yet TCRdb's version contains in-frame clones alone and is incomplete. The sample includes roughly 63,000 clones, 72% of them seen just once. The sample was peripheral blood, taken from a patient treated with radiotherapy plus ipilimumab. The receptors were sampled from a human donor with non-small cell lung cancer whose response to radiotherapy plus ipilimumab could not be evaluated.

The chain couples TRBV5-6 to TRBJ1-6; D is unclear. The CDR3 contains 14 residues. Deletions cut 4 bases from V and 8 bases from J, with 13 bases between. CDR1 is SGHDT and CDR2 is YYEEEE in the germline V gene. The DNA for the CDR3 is TGTGCCAGCAGCCCCGACTGGAGGGATTCACCCCTCCACTTT. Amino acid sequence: CASSPDWRDSPLHF.

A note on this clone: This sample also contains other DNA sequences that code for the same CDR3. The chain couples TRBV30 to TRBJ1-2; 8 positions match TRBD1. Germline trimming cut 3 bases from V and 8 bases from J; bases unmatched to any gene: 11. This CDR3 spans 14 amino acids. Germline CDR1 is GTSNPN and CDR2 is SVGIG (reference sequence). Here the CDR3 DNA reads TGTGCCTGGAGAAACTCAGGGGGCGCCTACGGCTACACCTTC. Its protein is CAWRNSGGAYGYTF.

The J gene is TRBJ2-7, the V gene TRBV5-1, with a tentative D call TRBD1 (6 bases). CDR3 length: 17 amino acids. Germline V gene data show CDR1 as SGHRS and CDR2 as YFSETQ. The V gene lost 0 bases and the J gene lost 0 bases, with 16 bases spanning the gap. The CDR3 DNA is TGCGCCAGCAGCTTGGGATCCGGGACACCCGTCTCCTACGAGCAGTACTTC. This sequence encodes CASSLGSGTPVSYEQYF.

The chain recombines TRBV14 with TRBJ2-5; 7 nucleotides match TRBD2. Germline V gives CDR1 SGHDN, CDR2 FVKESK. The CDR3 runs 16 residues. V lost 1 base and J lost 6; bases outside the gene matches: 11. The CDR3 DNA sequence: TGTGCCAGCAGCCAAGGATCGGCTAGCGGAGAGAAGACCCAGTACTTC. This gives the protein CASSQGSASGEKTQYF.

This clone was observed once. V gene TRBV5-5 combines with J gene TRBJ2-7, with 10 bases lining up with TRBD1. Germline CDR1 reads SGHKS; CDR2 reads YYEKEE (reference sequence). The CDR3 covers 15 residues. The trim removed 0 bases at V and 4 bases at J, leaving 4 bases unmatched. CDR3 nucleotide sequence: TGTGCCAGCAGCTTGGGGACAGGGGGAGTGTACGAGCAGTACTTC. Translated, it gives CASSLGTGGVYEQYF.

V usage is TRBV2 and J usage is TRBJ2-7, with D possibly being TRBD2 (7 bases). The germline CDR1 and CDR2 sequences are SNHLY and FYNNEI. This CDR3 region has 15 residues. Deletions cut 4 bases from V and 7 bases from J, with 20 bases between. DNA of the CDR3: TGTGCCAGCAGTGCCCTAGGGAGGGGGGCGCGGGAGCAGTACTTC. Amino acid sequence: CASSALGRGAREQYF.

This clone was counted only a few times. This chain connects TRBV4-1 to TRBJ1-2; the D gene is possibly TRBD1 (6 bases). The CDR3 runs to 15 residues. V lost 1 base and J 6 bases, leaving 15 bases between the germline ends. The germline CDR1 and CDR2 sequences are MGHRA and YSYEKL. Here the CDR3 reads CASSQAQRTAHGYTF. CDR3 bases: TGCGCCAGCAGCCAAGCGCAAAGGACAGCTCATGGCTACACCTTC.

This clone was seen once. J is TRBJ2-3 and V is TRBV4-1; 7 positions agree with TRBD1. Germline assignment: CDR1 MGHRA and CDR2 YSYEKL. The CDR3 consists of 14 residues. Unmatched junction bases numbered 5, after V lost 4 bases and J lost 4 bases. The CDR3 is CASSPTGSADTQYF. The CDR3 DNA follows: TGCGCCAGCAGCCCGACAGGGTCTGCAGATACGCAGTATTTT.

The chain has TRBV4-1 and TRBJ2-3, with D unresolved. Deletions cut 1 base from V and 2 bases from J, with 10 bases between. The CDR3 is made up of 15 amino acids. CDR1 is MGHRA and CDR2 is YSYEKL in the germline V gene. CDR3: CASSQALVDTDTQYF. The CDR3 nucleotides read TGCGCCAGCAGCCAAGCTCTGGTAGACACAGATACGCAGTATTTT.

The CDR3 sequence is CASLTGKDTQYF. DNA of the CDR3: TGTGCCAGCTTGACAGGGAAAGATACGCAGTATTTT. The rearrangement uses TRBV2 and TRBJ2-3, with 7 bases that match TRBD1. V shed 8 bases, J shed 5 bases, and the junction held 4 bases outside the gene matches. CDR1 is SNHLY and CDR2 is FYNNEI in the germline V gene. The CDR3 runs 12 residues.

The CDR3 reads CAWNRDTHYGYTF. DNA for the CDR3: TGTGCCTGGAACCGGGACACCCACTATGGCTACACCTTC. The V and J genes are TRBV30 and TRBJ1-2, with D possibly TRBD1 on 6 matching bases. Trimming took 4 bases from V and 3 from J, leaving 12 bases between them. Germline V gives CDR1 GTSNPN, CDR2 SVGIG (reference sequence). This CDR3 region has 13 residues.

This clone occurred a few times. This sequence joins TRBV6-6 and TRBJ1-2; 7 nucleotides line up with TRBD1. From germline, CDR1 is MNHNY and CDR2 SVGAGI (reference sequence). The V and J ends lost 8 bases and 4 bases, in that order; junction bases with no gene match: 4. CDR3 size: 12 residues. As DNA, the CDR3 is TGTGCCAGCGCAGGGGGATCCTATGGCTACACCTTC. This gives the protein CASAGGSYGYTF.

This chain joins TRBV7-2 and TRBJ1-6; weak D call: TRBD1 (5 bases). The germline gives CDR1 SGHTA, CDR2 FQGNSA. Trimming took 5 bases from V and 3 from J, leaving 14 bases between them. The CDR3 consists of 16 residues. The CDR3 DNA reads TGTGCCAGCAGCCTTGGGGCCTGGGTCTATAATTCACCCCTCCACTTT. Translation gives CASSLGAWVYNSPLHF.

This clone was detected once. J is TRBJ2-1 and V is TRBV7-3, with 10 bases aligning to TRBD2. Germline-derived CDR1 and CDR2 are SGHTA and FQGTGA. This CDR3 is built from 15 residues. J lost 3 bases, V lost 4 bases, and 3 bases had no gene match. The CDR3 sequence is CASSSLAGDYNEQFF. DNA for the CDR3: TGTGCCAGCAGCTCCCTAGCGGGAGACTACAATGAGCAGTTCTTC.